These T cell receptor beta chains were read from a single sample in a study of T cell repertoires in cytomegalovirus infection. Antigens of these TCRs are unknown. A single record per CDR3 protein comes from TCRdb applying MiXCR to the reads. The sample yields approximately 730,000 distinct CDR3 sequences, roughly 36% seen once. This specimen consisted of cultured PBMCs, obtained from culture after CMV antigen stimulation. Every receptor here comes from a human donor in good health (CMV status not recorded). Some clones in this sample may be carry-over from other donors' samples. Each CDR3 is given with its conserved first and last residue.

CDR3 protein,V gene,J gene
CASSLWVSYEQYF,TRBV7-2,TRBJ2-7
CASSQDLKGGLRYEQYF,TRBV4-2,TRBJ2-7
CASSSAGTKAFF,TRBV12-3/TRBV12-4,TRBJ1-1
CASKGQSNQPQHF,TRBV6-1,TRBJ1-5
CASSPYLVAAHAGELFF,TRBV7-2,TRBJ2-2
CASTQGGLNIQYF,TRBV6-6,TRBJ2-4
CASRPGGASAATTQYF,TRBV5-4,TRBJ2-3
CASSARGISGNTIYF,TRBV11-2,TRBJ1-3
CASSLNPDRGDEQFF,TRBV12-3/TRBV12-4,TRBJ2-1
CASSRTITTDTQYF,TRBV7-2,TRBJ2-3
CASSQASGELFF,TRBV7-6,TRBJ2-2
CASRPWRNTEAFF,TRBV2,TRBJ1-1
CSARVNPGSDTEAFF,TRBV20-1,TRBJ1-1
CASRGTGQQETQYF,TRBV19,TRBJ2-5
CASSFSTGPYEQYF,TRBV19,TRBJ2-7
CASIRDTPGDMNTEAFF,TRBV2,TRBJ1-1
CSARSGTEIYNEQFF,TRBV20-1,TRBJ2-1
CASRGTNTDTQYF,TRBV2,TRBJ2-3
CASVRGNEQFF,TRBV2,TRBJ2-1
CASIRQGLGNEKLFF,TRBV12-3/TRBV12-4,TRBJ1-4
CASYRVASGSNEQFF,TRBV7-8,TRBJ2-1
CSASPGLGSYEQYF,TRBV20-1,TRBJ2-7
CASSQTSGDNEQFF,TRBV5-1,TRBJ2-1
CASSQEEGAWETQYF,TRBV4-2,TRBJ2-5
CASSLVGAPDTQYF,TRBV7-2,TRBJ2-3
CASRQGQGPDTQYF,TRBV12-3/TRBV12-4,TRBJ2-3
CSASRGRDYGYTF,TRBV20-1,TRBJ1-2
CASSRRTGAITEQYF,TRBV27,TRBJ2-7
CASTSGPGANVLTF,TRBV7-2,TRBJ2-6
CASSFLQGSTYEQYF,TRBV7-2,TRBJ2-7
CASTISGYTDTQYF,TRBV2,TRBJ2-3
CASSDGHEQYF,TRBV7-8,TRBJ2-7
CASSYELGVFYEQYF,TRBV6-5,TRBJ2-7
CAIQRGTEAFF,TRBV27,TRBJ1-1
CASSSTVPLHF,TRBV11-2,TRBJ1-6
CASSTTSGSGTDTQYF,TRBV7-9,TRBJ2-3
CASSLGGIPEQYF,TRBV5-1,TRBJ2-7
CASKRDRPYEQYF,TRBV6-1,TRBJ2-7
CASSLNGQVGAFF,TRBV12-3/TRBV12-4,TRBJ1-1
CASSQGFSGELFF,TRBV3-1,TRBJ2-2
CASSLAARGTDTQYF,TRBV5-1,TRBJ2-3
CAIMETSGNNEQFF,TRBV10-3,TRBJ2-1
CASSLGGVGRAFF,TRBV27,TRBJ1-1
CASSLASGRTATNTGELFF,TRBV5-1,TRBJ2-2
CASSPEAGVAKNIQYF,TRBV11-2,TRBJ2-4
CSAPPDRRGTEAFF,TRBV20-1,TRBJ1-1
CATSRDPGYTDTQYF,TRBV15,TRBJ2-3
CASTLDRGTEAFF,TRBV7-8,TRBJ1-1
CASSIRLSYEQYF,TRBV7-2,TRBJ2-7
CASGPRGRDIQYF,TRBV12-5,TRBJ2-4
CASSQGNTGELFF,TRBV11-3,TRBJ2-2
CASSEWVDNEQFF,TRBV6-1,TRBJ2-1
CASSYDREDTEAFF,TRBV7-2,TRBJ1-1